This T cell receptor beta chain is drawn from a study of cytomegalovirus exposure and HLA in healthy donors. Notes on the study in general: In an earlier analysis, most TCR beta V segments were productive about 87% or about 30% of the time.

Turning to this clone: Its antigen is as yet unknown.

This CDR3 has 16 residues. Trimming at V came to 1 base and at J to 2 bases, leaving 3 bases not matched to a gene. CDR1 is SGHTA and CDR2 is FQGNSA in the germline V gene. The donors gave bone marrow, and they were healthy. PCR employed 60 Vbeta and 13 Jbeta primers. Data came from immunoSEQ multiplex PCR; TCRdb stores just in-frame clones and leaves some out. The sample has roughly 97,000 clones, around 73% seen once. J is TRBJ2-3 and V is TRBV7-2; 10 bases agree with TRBD2. Source material: PBMCs. This TCR was sampled from a middle-aged woman in good health and CMV-seronegative. The CDR3 region has the DNA TGTGCCAGCAGCTTAGGGACTAGCGGTTACACAGATACGCAGTATTTT. Amino acid sequence: CASSLGTSGYTDTQYF.